Each of the 25 T cell receptor beta chains below was sequenced from the same sample in a study of T cell responses to AZD1222 COVID-19 vaccine. This table comes from immunoSEQ multiplex PCR, and its TCRdb copy is limited to in-frame clones, with some not included. The sample has more than 85,000 clones; about 90% are singletons. Specimen: peripheral blood, collected on day 0 of AZD1222 vaccination. The receptors come from an adult in good health.

The gene calls are TRBV3-1 (or the pseudogene TRBV3-2) and TRBJ1-2, with D perhaps TRBD1 (6 bases). CDR1 is LGHDT and CDR2 is YNNKEL in the germline V gene (reference sequence). The CDR3 is 13 amino acids. The V and J ends lost 3 bases and 8 bases respectively, with 13 bases between them. The CDR3 here is CASSQVVQGGYTF. CDR3 DNA sequence: TGTGCCAGCAGCCAGGTCGTCCAGGGGGGCTACACCTTC.

In its sample, this clone was seen once. This chain uses TRBV28 with TRBJ2-1; 14 nucleotides align to TRBD2. Germline V gene data show CDR1 as MDHEN and CDR2 as SYDVKM. The CDR3 is 17 residues long. Unmatched junction bases numbered 8, after V lost 5 bases and J lost 5 bases. The CDR3 reads CASSPGTSGSFDNEQFF. The CDR3 bases are TGTGCCAGCAGTCCAGGGACTAGCGGGAGTTTTGACAATGAGCAGTTCTTC. Variable domain in full (rest from reference TRBV28 and TRBJ2-1): DVKVTQSSRYLVKRTGEKVFLECVQDMDHENMFWYRQDPGLGLRLIYFSYDVKMKEKGDIPEGYSVSREKKERFSLILESASTNQTSMYLCASSPGTSGSFDNEQFFGPGTRLTVL.

The chain uses TRBV30 and TRBJ1-2, with unresolved D. Germline CDR1 is GTSNPN and CDR2 is SVGIG (reference sequence). The CDR3 runs to 13 residues. Trimming cost V 3 bases and J 7 bases, with 15 bases left between them. Here the CDR3 DNA reads TGTGCCTGGAGCTCGGGGAAACTGGGTGGCTACACCTTC. This translates into CAWSSGKLGGYTF.

The V gene is TRBV6-1, the J gene TRBJ1-2; the D gene is possibly TRBD1 (5 bases). CDR3 length equals 14 residues. CDR1 is MNHNS, CDR2 SASEGT, per germline. V was trimmed by 2 bases and J by 4 bases, leaving 11 bases between them. The CDR3 DNA is TGTGCCAGCAGTGAAATTGACAGTCTCTATGGCTACACCTTC. Protein: CASSEIDSLYGYTF.

The V gene is TRBV7-8, the J gene TRBJ2-1; the match to TRBD2 covers 9 bases. The CDR3 has 14 residues. J gave up 12 bases and V 1 base, and 7 bases lay outside the gene matches. Per the germline V gene, CDR1 is SGHVS and CDR2 is FQNEAQ. The CDR3 protein is CASSLVAAGGPQFF. The DNA for the CDR3 is TGTGCCAGCAGCTTAGTGGCGGCGGGAGGGCCGCAGTTCTTC.

This clone was seen just once. The chain employs TRBV27 and TRBJ1-1; weak D call: TRBD1 (5 bases). The CDR3 is 14 residues long. Trimming cost V 2 bases and J 1 base, with 8 bases left between them. Germline V lookup: CDR1 MNHEY, CDR2 SMNVEV (reference sequence). The CDR3 reads CASSLQGKNTEAFF. For the CDR3, the DNA is TGTGCCAGCAGTTTACAGGGCAAGAACACTGAAGCTTTCTTT.

This rearrangement joins TRBV10-1 to TRBJ1-1; D call uncertain. This CDR3 comprises 13 residues. Trimming removed 2 bases from V and 13 bases from J, with 17 bases in between. The germline V gene encodes CDR1 WNHNN and CDR2 SYGVQD (reference sequence). This CDR3 reads CASSEGVSQVVFF. In nucleotides, the CDR3 is TGCGCCAGCAGTGAGGGGGTCTCCCAGGTAGTTTTCTTT.

The rearrangement uses TRBV28 and TRBJ1-2; 8 nucleotides agree with TRBD1. The CDR3 sequence is 16 residues long. Trimming at V came to 6 bases and at J to 0 bases, leaving 9 bases not matched to a gene. CDR1 is MDHEN and CDR2 is SYDVKM in the germline V gene. The CDR3 sequence is CASRPTDRGANYGYTF. In nucleotides, the CDR3 is TGTGCCAGCAGACCGACTGACAGGGGAGCTAACTATGGCTACACCTTC.

The chain is built from TRBV4-1 and TRBJ2-7; D perhaps matches TRBD1 (7 bases). Trimming cost V 7 bases and J 0 bases, with 16 bases left between them. The CDR3 totals 15 residues. Germline loops: CDR1 MGHRA, CDR2 YSYEKL. The CDR3 DNA is TGCGCCAGCACCCGGGGGCAGGGGGGCTCCTACGAGCAGTACTTC. Amino acids: CASTRGQGGSYEQYF.

This sequence joins TRBV5-4 and TRBJ1-4; D remains ambiguous. CDR1 and CDR2 (germline): SGHNT, YYREEE (reference sequence). The CDR3 sequence is 13 residues long. Deletions cut 4 bases from V and 4 bases from J, with 8 bases between. The CDR3 protein is CASSNADNEKLFF. For the CDR3, the DNA is TGTGCCAGCAGCAACGCCGATAATGAAAAACTGTTTTTT.

The chain is built from TRBV2 and TRBJ2-2, with 7 bases lining up with TRBD2. V shed 6 bases and J 7 bases; nucleotides not matched to a gene: 8. The CDR3 length is 14 residues. Germline V gene sequence: CDR1 SNHLY, CDR2 FYNNEI. The CDR3 is CASRLAPLSGELFF. Written as DNA, the CDR3 is TGTGCCAGCAGACTAGCGCCTTTGAGCGGGGAGCTGTTTTTT.

This chain links TRBV2 with TRBJ2-2; D is unresolved. V was trimmed by 1 base and J by 6 bases, leaving 6 bases between them. From germline, CDR1 is SNHLY and CDR2 FYNNEI. The CDR3 length is 13 residues. CDR3 in DNA: TGTGCCAGCAGTGAAGAGGCTTCCGGGGAGCTGTTTTTT. Translating gives CASSEEASGELFF.

The chain is built from TRBV28 and TRBJ2-5, with D unclear. Germline assignment: CDR1 MDHEN and CDR2 SYDVKM. The CDR3 sequence is 14 residues long. V shed 5 bases and J shed 1 base, with 11 bases lying between them. The CDR3 here is CASSPLWGQETQYF. CDR3 DNA: TGTGCCAGCAGTCCCCTCTGGGGCCAAGAGACCCAGTACTTC.

This clone has more than one count but fewer than ten. The gene calls are TRBV6-5 and TRBJ1-5; possible D gene TRBD1, 6 bases. The CDR3 is made up of 14 amino acids. V was clipped by 9 bases and J by 7 bases, with 19 bases between them. CDR1 MNHEY and CDR2 SVGAGI come from the germline V gene. The CDR3 DNA follows: TGTGCCAGTTCGGGGGGCGAGTTGGGCCAGCCCCAGCATTTT. This encodes CASSGGELGQPQHF.

This chain links TRBV7-9 with TRBJ2-1; 10 bases fit TRBD2. V was pared by 5 bases and J by 5 bases, with 6 bases of the junction left unmatched. The germline V gene has CDR1 SEHNR and CDR2 FQNEAQ (reference sequence). This CDR3 is built from 15 residues. CDR3: CASSPGLAENNEQFF. Here the CDR3 DNA reads TGTGCCAGCAGCCCCGGACTAGCGGAAAACAATGAGCAGTTCTTC.

The rearrangement uses TRBV15 and TRBJ1-2; TRBD1 might be the D (5 bases). Trimming pared 3 bases from V and 0 bases from J, leaving 23 bases between. The germline gives CDR1 LNHNV, CDR2 YYDKDF (reference sequence). The CDR3 runs to 19 residues. CDR3 sequence reads: CATSRGTTSLVYANYGYTF. CDR3 DNA: TGTGCCACCAGCAGGGGGACTACCTCCTTAGTATATGCTAACTATGGCTACACCTTC.

This clone was seen more than once but under ten times. The chain combines TRBV19 with TRBJ1-1; 8 bases align to TRBD1. Germline V gene lookup returns CDR1 LNHDA and CDR2 SQIVND (reference sequence). The CDR3 has 21 amino acids. Trimming removed 1 base from V and 5 bases from J; junction bases left unmatched: 24. The CDR3 loop is CASSIGRVGGSADRVKTEAFF. The CDR3 nucleotides read TGTGCCAGTAGTATAGGTCGAGTCGGGGGGTCCGCGGACAGGGTAAAGACTGAAGCTTTCTTT.

This clone was detected a few times. The rearrangement uses TRBV5-4 and TRBJ2-3; D call uncertain. The V gene lost 1 base and the J gene lost 1 base, with 7 bases spanning the gap. Germline CDR1 and CDR2: SGHNT and YYREEE (reference sequence). This CDR3 is built from 14 residues. CDR3 amino acids: CASSLSRGTDTQYF. In DNA form, the CDR3 reads TGTGCCAGCAGCTTGTCAAGGGGCACAGATACGCAGTATTTT. Together with reference TRBV5-4 and TRBJ2-3, the CDR3 gives the full variable domain: ETGVTQSPTHLIKTRGQQVTLRCSSQSGHNTVSWYQQALGQGPQFIFQYYREEENGRGNFPPRFSGLQFPNYSSELNVNALELDDSALYLCASSLSRGTDTQYFGPGTRLTVL.

The chain uses TRBV2 and TRBJ1-6; TRBD1 matches 7 bases. V was pared by 4 bases and J by 7 bases, with 7 bases of the junction left unmatched. This CDR3 is built from 15 residues. CDR1 is SNHLY and CDR2 is FYNNEI in the germline V gene. Here the CDR3 reads CASSVEGAENSPLHF. In DNA, the CDR3 is TGTGCCAGCAGTGTGGAGGGGGCTGAGAATTCACCCCTCCACTTT.

The chain uses TRBV7-9 and TRBJ2-7, with 7 nucleotides matching TRBD1. Germline trimming cut 1 base from V and 2 bases from J; bases unmatched to any gene: 8. CDR3 length equals 16 residues. Germline V gene sequence: CDR1 SEHNR, CDR2 FQNEAQ (reference sequence). DNA for the CDR3: TGTGCCAGCAGCTTAGGATTGGACAGGCCGACCTACGAGCAGTACTTC. It encodes CASSLGLDRPTYEQYF. Combining the CDR3 with reference TRBV7-9 and TRBJ2-7 gives the whole variable domain DTGVSQNPRHKITKRGQNVTFRCDPISEHNRLYWYRQTLGQGPEFLTYFQNEAQLEKSRLLSDRFSAERPKGSFSTLEIQRTEQGDSAMYLCASSLGLDRPTYEQYFGPGTRLTVT.

This rearrangement joins TRBV4-1 to TRBJ1-4, with a weak D call TRBD1 (6 bases). The V gene lost 4 bases and the J gene lost 13 bases, with 19 bases spanning the gap. In germline, CDR1 is MGHRA, CDR2 YSYEKL. There are 14 residues in the CDR3. CDR3 in DNA: TGCGCCAGCAGCCCGGGGACACGGGGATGGGGACTGTTTTTT. Its translation: CASSPGTRGWGLFF.

The V gene is TRBV28, the J gene TRBJ1-2; 10 bases agree with TRBD1. Trimming removed 7 bases from V and 4 bases from J; junction bases left unmatched: 6. The CDR3 is 14 amino acids. The V gene's germline CDR1 is MDHEN and CDR2 SYDVKM. The CDR3 region has the DNA TGTGCCAGCACCCTCAGGACAGGGGGCTATGGCTACACCTTC. Translating it yields CASTLRTGGYGYTF.

The gene calls are TRBV5-4 and TRBJ2-3, with D possibly being TRBD2 (5 bases). The V gene lost 0 bases and the J gene lost 5 bases, with 13 bases spanning the gap. Germline CDR1 reads SGHNT; CDR2 reads YYREEE (reference sequence). This CDR3 region has 15 residues. The CDR3 DNA is TGTGCCAGCAGCTTGGGAGGGCTGCGAATAGATACGCAGTATTTT. This encodes CASSLGGLRIDTQYF.

The genes are TRBV29-1 and TRBJ1-2; no clear D gene. This CDR3 contains 11 residues. Deletions cut 8 bases from V and 6 bases from J, with 13 bases between. The germline gives CDR1 SQVTM, CDR2 ANQGSEA. DNA for the CDR3: TGCAGCTCTGGGGTGACAAATGGCTACACCTTC. Translation gives CSSGVTNGYTF.

This chain connects TRBV5-4 to TRBJ1-1; 7 bases are a match to TRBD1. V shed 6 bases and J 3 bases; nucleotides not matched to a gene: 11. Germline values: CDR1 SGHNT, CDR2 YYREEE (reference sequence). The CDR3 covers 15 residues. As DNA, the CDR3 is TGTGCCAGCATAGACAGGGCCCTGGGGGACACTGAAGCTTTCTTT. Amino acids: CASIDRALGDTEAFF.